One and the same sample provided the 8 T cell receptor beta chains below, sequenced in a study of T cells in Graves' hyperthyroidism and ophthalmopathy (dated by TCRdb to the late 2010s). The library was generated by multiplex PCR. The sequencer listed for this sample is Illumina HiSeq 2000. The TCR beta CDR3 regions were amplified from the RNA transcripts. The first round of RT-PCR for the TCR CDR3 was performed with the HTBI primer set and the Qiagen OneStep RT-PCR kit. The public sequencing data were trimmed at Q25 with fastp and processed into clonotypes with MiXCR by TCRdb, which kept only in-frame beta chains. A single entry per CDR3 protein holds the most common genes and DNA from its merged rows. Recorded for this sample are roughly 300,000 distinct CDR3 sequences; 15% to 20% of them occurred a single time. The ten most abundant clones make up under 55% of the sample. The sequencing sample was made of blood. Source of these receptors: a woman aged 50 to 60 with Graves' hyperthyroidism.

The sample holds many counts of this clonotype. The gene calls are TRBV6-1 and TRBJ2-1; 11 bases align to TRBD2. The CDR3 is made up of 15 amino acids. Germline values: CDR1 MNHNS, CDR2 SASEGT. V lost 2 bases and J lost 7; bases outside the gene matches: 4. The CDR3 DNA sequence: TGTGCCAGCAGTGAATCTACTAGCGGGAGTAATGAGCAGTTCTTC. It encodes CASSESTSGSNEQFF.

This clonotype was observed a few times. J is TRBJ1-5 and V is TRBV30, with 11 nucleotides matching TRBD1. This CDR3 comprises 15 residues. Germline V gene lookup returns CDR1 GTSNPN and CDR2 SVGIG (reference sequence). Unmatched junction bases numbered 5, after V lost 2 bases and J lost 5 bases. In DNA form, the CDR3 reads TGTGCCTGGAGTAGTGGACAGGGGGCAGATCAGCCCCAGCATTTT. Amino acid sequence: CAWSSGQGADQPQHF.

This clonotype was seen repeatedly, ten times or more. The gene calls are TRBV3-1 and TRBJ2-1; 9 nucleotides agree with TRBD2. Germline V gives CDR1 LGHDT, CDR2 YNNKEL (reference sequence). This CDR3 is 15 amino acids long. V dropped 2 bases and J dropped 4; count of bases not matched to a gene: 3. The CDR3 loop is CASSQLAGRYNEQFF. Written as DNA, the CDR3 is TGTGCCAGCAGCCAACTAGCGGGACGATACAATGAGCAGTTCTTC.

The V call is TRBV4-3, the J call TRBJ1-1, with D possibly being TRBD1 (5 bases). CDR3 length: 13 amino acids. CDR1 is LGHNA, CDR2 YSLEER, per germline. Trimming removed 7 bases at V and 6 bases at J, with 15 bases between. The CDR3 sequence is CASTPGGPPEAFF. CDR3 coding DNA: TGCGCCAGCACCCCGGGGGGACCCCCTGAAGCTTTCTTT.

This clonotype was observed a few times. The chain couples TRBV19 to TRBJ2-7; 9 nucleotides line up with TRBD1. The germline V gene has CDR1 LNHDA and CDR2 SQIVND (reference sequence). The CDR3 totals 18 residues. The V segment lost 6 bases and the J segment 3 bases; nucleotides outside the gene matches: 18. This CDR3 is CASSPSGTGSGLSYEQYF. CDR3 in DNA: TGTGCCAGTAGCCCTTCGGGGACAGGGTCAGGGTTAAGCTACGAGCAGTACTTC.

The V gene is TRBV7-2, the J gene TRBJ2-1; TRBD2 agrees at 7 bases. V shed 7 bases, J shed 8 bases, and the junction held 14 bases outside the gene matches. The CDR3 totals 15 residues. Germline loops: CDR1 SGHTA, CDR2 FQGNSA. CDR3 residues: CASMGWTSQVHEQFF. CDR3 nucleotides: TGTGCCAGCATGGGATGGACTAGTCAGGTCCATGAGCAGTTCTTC.

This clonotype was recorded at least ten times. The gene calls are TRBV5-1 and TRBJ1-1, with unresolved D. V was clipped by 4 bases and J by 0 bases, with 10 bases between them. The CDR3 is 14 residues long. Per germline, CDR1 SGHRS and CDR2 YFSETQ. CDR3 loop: CASSISGVNTEAFF. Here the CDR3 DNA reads TGCGCCAGCAGCATTAGCGGAGTGAACACTGAAGCTTTCTTT.

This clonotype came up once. CDR3 sequence (DNA): TGTGCCAGCAGCGTAGCTACCGGGCTAGCGGGGGGTAATGAGCAGTTCTTC. Residues: CASSVATGLAGGNEQFF. V and J are TRBV9 and TRBJ2-1; 11 bases match TRBD2. V trimming: 0 bases; J trimming: 7 bases; junction bases outside the gene matches: 9. The CDR3 length is 17 residues. The V gene's germline CDR1 is SGDLS and CDR2 YYNGEE. Looking up the rest from reference TRBV9 and TRBJ2-1 gives the full variable domain: DSGVTQTPKHLITATGQRVTLRCSPRSGDLSVYWYQQSLDQGLQFLIQYYNGEERAKGNILERFSAQQFPDLHSELNLSSLELGDSALYFCASSVATGLAGGNEQFFGPGTRLTVL.